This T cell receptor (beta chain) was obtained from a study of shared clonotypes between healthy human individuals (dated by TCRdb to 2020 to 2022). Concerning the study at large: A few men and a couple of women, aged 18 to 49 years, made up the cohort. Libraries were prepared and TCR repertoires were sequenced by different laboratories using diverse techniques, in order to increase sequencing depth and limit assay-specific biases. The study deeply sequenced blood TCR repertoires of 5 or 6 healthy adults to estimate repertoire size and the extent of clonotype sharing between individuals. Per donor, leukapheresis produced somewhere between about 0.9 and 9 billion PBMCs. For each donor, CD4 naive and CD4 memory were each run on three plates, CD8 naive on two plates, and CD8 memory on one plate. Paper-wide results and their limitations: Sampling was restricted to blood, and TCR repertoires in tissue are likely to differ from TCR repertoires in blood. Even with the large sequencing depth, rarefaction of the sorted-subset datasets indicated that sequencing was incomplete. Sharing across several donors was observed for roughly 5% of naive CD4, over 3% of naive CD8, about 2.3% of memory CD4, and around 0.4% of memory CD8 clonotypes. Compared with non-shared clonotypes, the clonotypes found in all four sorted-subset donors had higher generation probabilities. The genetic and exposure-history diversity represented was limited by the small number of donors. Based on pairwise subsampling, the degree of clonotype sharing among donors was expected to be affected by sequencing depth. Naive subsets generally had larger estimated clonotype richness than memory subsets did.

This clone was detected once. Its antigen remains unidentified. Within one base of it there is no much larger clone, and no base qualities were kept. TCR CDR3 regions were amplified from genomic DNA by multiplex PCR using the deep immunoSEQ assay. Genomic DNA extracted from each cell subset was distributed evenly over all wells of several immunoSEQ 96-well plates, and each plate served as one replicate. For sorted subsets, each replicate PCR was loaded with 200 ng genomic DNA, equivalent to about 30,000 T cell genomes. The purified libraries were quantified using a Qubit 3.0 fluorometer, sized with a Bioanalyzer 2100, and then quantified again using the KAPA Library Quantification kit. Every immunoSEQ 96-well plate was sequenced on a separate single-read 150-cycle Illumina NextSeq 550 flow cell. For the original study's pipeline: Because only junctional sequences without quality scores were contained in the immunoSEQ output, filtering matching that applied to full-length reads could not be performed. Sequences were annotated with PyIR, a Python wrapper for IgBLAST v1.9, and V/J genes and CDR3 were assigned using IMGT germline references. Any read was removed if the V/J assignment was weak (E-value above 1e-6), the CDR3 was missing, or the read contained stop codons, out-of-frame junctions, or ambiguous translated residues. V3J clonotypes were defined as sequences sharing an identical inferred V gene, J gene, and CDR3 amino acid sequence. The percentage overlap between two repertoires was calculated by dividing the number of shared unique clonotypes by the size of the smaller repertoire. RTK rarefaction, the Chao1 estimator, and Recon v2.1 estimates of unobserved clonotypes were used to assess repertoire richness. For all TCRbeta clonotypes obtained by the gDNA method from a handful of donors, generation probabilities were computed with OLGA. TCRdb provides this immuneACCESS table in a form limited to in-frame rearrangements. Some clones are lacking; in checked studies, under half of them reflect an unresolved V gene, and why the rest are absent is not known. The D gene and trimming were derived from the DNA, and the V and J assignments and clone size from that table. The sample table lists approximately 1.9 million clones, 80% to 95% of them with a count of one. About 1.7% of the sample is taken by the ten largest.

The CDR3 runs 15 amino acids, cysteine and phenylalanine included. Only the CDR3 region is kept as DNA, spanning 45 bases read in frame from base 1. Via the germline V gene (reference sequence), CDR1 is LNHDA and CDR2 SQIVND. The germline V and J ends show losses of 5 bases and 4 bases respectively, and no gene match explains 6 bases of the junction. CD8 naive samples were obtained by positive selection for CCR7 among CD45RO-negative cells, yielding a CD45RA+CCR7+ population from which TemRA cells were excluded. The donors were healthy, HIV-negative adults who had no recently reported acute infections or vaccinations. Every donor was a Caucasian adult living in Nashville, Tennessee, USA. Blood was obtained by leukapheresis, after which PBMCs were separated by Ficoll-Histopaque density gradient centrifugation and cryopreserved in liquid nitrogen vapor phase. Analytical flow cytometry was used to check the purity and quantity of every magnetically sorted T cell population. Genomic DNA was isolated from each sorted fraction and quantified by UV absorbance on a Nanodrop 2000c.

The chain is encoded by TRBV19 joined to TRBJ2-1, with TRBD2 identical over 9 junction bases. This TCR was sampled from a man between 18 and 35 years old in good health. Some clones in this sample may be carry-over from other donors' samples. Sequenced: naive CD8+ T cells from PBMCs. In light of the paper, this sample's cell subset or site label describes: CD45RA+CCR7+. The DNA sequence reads TGTGCCAGTAGTCGTAGCGGGAGCGCGTACAATGAGCAGTTCTTC. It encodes CASSRSGSAYNEQFF.